This T cell receptor (beta chain) was captured in a study of beta chain features in type 1 diabetes. Points from the study as a whole: Among patients with Type 1 diabetes, TCRB CDR3s were moderately but significantly shorter in every one of the four CD4+ subsets.

V was trimmed by 11 bases and J by 1 base, leaving 18 bases between them. The CDR3 is 14 amino acids. Germline loops: CDR1 MNHEY, CDR2 SVGAGI. Every bit of the isolated RNA underwent reverse transcription, so sequencing read expressed TCRB transcripts. Clones were read by immunoSEQ multiplex PCR, and TCRdb kept only the in-frame ones, dropping some. The sample consists of hundreds of thousands of clones, about 14% of them appearing once. This clone was counted a few times. Antigen unknown. This TCR came from a young man with type 1 diabetes. The rearrangement uses TRBV6-5 and TRBJ2-7; D may be TRBD2 (6 bases). Sequences were obtained from naive CD4+ T cells from blood. CDR3 nucleotide sequence: TGTGCCGTGCGACGAGGGCGGGAATCCTACGAGCAGTACTTC. Translating gives CAVRRGRESYEQYF.